These 13 T cell receptor beta chains were sequenced from one sample in a study of blood T cell repertoires in COVID-19. Assay used: immunoSEQ multiplex PCR; TCRdb lists only in-frame clones, some missing. The profile shows over 250,000 clones, about 86% of them singletons. The sequenced sample consisted of PBMCs or T cells enriched from blood (not recorded which). These receptors were obtained from a man between 25 and 39 years old with acute COVID-19.

CDR3 amino acids: CASSGTSGSSEQYV. DNA for the CDR3: TGTGCCAGCAGTGGGACTAGCGGGAGCTCCGAGCAGTACGTC. The chain is built from TRBV6-2 or TRBV6-3 and TRBJ2-7, with 14 nucleotides matching TRBD2. Per germline, CDR1 MNHEY and CDR2 SVGEGT. V shed 5 bases, J shed 6 bases, and the junction held 3 bases outside the gene matches. CDR3 size: 14 residues.

Comments on this clone: The junction shows a germline mismatch at one end, possibly a read error. The CDR3 protein is CSASWVAGVASVF. CDR3 sequence (DNA): TGCAGTGCTAGTTGGGTTGCGGGGGTCGCTAGCGTTTTT. This chain joins TRBV20-1 and TRBJ2-3, with 7 bases matching TRBD2. CDR1 is DFQATT and CDR2 is SNEGSKA in the germline V gene (reference sequence). The CDR3 is made up of 13 amino acids.

The chain combines TRBV18 with TRBJ2-7; D is possibly TRBD1 (6 bases). Germline V gene data show CDR1 as KGHSH and CDR2 as LQKENI. V dropped 2 bases and J dropped 3 bases, with 8 bases sitting between them. This CDR3 is 13 amino acids long. CDR3 sequence (DNA): TGTGCCAGCTCACCAGACAGGTTCTACGAGCAGTACGTC. Its translation is CASSPDRFYEQYV.

This clone has just one count. This rearrangement joins TRBV2 to TRBJ1-4; 7 bases are a match to TRBD1. CDR3 length equals 13 residues. The germline CDR1 and CDR2 sequences are SNHLY and FYNNEI. The V and J ends lost 6 bases and 10 bases, in that order; junction bases with no gene match: 8. CDR3 amino acids: CASSRDSEGKLFF. DNA of the CDR3: TGTGCCAGCAGCCGGGACAGCGAGGGAAAACTGTTTTTT.

The CDR3 loop is CASSLDRHYEQYV. CDR3 sequence (DNA): TGTGCCAGCAGTTTAGACCGACACTACGAGCAGTACGTC. The chain combines TRBV6-2 or TRBV6-3 with TRBJ2-7; no definite D call. V was cut by 4 bases and J by 3 bases, with 10 bases left in between. The CDR3 runs 13 residues. From germline, CDR1 is MNHEY and CDR2 SVGEGT.

This clone was counted once. The junction departs from germline at one end; a sequencing error may be responsible. The rearrangement uses TRBV5-1 and TRBJ2-1, with 9 bases lining up with TRBD2. The CDR3 totals 18 residues. Germline CDR1 is SGHRS and CDR2 is YFSETQ. The CDR3 loop is CASSGSLAGLSSYNEQFF. The CDR3 coding sequence is TGTGCCAGCAGCGGAAGCCTAGCGGGGTTAAGCTCCTACAATGAGCAGTTCTTC.

This clone was detected a few times. The chain has TRBV6-5 and TRBJ2-1; 7 bases map to TRBD2. Germline CDR1 reads MNHEY; CDR2 reads SVGAGI. Trimming took 5 bases from V and 8 from J; bases not matched to a gene: 9. CDR3 length: 14 amino acids. The CDR3 region is CASSKTGGRDEQFF. The CDR3 DNA reads TGTGCCAGCAGTAAAACGGGGGGTAGGGATGAGCAGTTCTTC.

The rearrangement joins TRBV3-1 (or the pseudogene TRBV3-2) to TRBJ1-1, with a weak D call TRBD1 (6 bases). The CDR3 is made up of 13 amino acids. Germline V gene lookup returns CDR1 LGHDT and CDR2 YNNKEL (reference sequence). Trimming took off 5 bases at V and 8 bases at J, with 15 bases between the two ends. Written as DNA, the CDR3 is TGTGCCAGCAGCTCGGATCCGGGACAAGAAGCTTTCTTT. It codes for CASSSDPGQEAFF.

V and J are TRBV6-5 and TRBJ2-1; weak D call: TRBD1 (5 bases). Germline V gene data show CDR1 as MNHEY and CDR2 as SVGAGI. V gave up 7 bases and J gave up 9 bases, with 22 bases separating them. This CDR3 is built from 15 residues. The CDR3 loop is CASIPDRTYVSEQFF. The CDR3 nucleotides read TGTGCCAGCATCCCCGACAGAACCTACGTGAGTGAGCAGTTCTTC.

The chain uses TRBV4-3 and TRBJ1-3; maybe TRBD1 (6 bases). V dropped 3 bases and J dropped 0 bases, with 15 bases sitting between them. The CDR3 extends over 17 amino acids. Germline values: CDR1 LGHNA, CDR2 YSLEER. CDR3 in DNA: TGCGCCAGCAGCCAGGTCATAGGGGGTAGCTCTGGAAACACCATATATTTT. Translated, it gives CASSQVIGGSSGNTIYF.

This rearrangement joins TRBV4-3 to TRBJ2-7, with D uncertain. Trimming stripped 0 bases from V and 0 bases from J, with 9 bases between. Germline-derived CDR1 and CDR2 are LGHNA and YSLEER. This CDR3 is built from 15 residues. This chain's CDR3 is CASSQDSPSSYEQYV. CDR3 nucleotide sequence: TGCGCCAGCAGCCAAGATAGCCCGAGCTCCTACGAGCAGTACGTC.

The V call is TRBV11-3, the J call TRBJ2-2; D is unclear. Germline V CDR1 and CDR2: SGHNT, YENEEA. V lost 4 bases and J lost 6, with 6 bases in between. CDR3 size: 12 residues. For the CDR3, the DNA is TGTGCCAGCAGCTCCCCCTCCGGGGAGCTGTTTTTT. The encoded protein is CASSSPSGELFF.

The rearrangement uses TRBV19 and TRBJ1-4, with a weak D call TRBD1 (5 bases). Germline V lookup: CDR1 LNHDA, CDR2 SQIVND (reference sequence). This CDR3 region has 15 residues. The V end lost 4 bases, the J end lost 8 bases, and 17 bases lay between the germline ends. CDR3 amino acids: CASSSLEGSGEKLFF. CDR3 nucleotides: TGTGCCAGTAGTAGCCTGGAGGGGTCAGGCGAAAAACTGTTTTTT.